A selection of T cell receptor beta chains follows, all from one sample in a study of CD8 T cells in Susac syndrome. TCRdb called the immunoSEQ multiplex PCR reads again in MiXCR, with one record for every CDR3 protein. The table includes 150,000 to 200,000 distinct CDR3 sequences, roughly 94% detected once. The sequenced sample consisted of CD4+ T cells from PBMCs. The receptors derive from a human donor with Susac syndrome. The CDR3 runs from the conserved cysteine through the conserved F or W. Fields, in order: CDR3 protein, CDR3 DNA, clone size, J gene, D gene, V gene. The D gene is left open where the match is weak. Size values are once, few and many counts, or a class for expanded clones, and some rows have none.

CDR3: CASSLSGEQGANYGYTF
DNA: TGCGCCAGCAGCTTGTCTGGAGAACAGGGGGCGAACTATGGCTACACCTTC
size: -
J: TRBJ1-2
D: TRBD1
V: TRBV5-1

CDR3: CSARPPWGGRAKNIQYF
DNA: TGCAGTGCTAGACCCCCTTGGGGCGGGAGGGCCAAAAACATTCAGTACTTC
size: -
J: TRBJ2-4
D: TRBD2
V: TRBV20-1

CDR3: CSGQGGQRNTEAFF
DNA: TGCAGCGGCCAAGGGGGACAGAGGAACACTGAAGCTTTCTTT
size: -
J: TRBJ1-1
D: TRBD1
V: TRBV29-1

CDR3: CASSSRDLVGNKQFF
DNA: TGTGCCAGCAGCTCTCGGGACCTCGTTGGCAATAAGCAGTTCTTC
size: -
J: TRBJ2-1
D: -
V: TRBV7-2

CDR3: CASSLGSAGKNIQYF
DNA: TGTGCCAGCAGCTTAGGGTCCGCGGGCAAAAACATTCAGTACTTC
size: -
J: TRBJ2-4
D: -
V: TRBV7-9

CDR3: CSASSGGADNQPQHF
DNA: TGCAGTGCTAGCTCGGGGGGCGCGGACAATCAGCCCCAGCATTTT
size: -
J: TRBJ1-5
D: -
V: TRBV20-1

CDR3: CASSGPGLAGGYEQYF
DNA: TGTGCCAGCAGTGGACCGGGACTAGCGGGGGGTTACGAGCAGTACTTC
size: -
J: TRBJ2-7
D: TRBD2
V: TRBV6-1

CDR3: CASSFAQGVSETQYF
DNA: TGCGCCAGCAGCTTTGCACAGGGGGTTTCAGAGACCCAGTACTTC
size: -
J: TRBJ2-5
D: TRBD1
V: TRBV5-1

CDR3: CASSPLGGSDYEQYF
DNA: TGTGCCAGCAGTCCATTGGGGGGGTCGGACTACGAGCAGTACTTC
size: -
J: TRBJ2-7
D: TRBD2
V: TRBV14

CDR3: CASRQGETEAFF
DNA: TGTGCCAGCCGACAGGGAGAAACTGAAGCTTTCTTT
size: once
J: TRBJ1-1
D: TRBD1
V: TRBV2

CDR3: CASSHRQGQVDKNIQYF
DNA: TGCGCCAGCAGTCATCGACAGGGACAGGTGGATAAAAACATTCAGTACTTC
size: once
J: TRBJ2-4
D: TRBD1
V: TRBV23-1

CDR3: CASSPAGTHSYEQYF
DNA: TGCGCCAGCAGCCCGGCCGGGACTCACTCCTACGAGCAGTACTTC
size: once
J: TRBJ2-7
D: -
V: TRBV5-1

CDR3: CASSSGTEDNEKLFF
DNA: TGTGCCAGCAGCTCCGGGACCGAGGATAATGAAAAACTGTTTTTT
size: once
J: TRBJ1-4
D: -
V: TRBV13

CDR3: CASSRRAYGYTF
DNA: TGTGCCAGCTCCCGCCGGGCCTATGGCTACACCTTC
size: -
J: TRBJ1-2
D: -
V: TRBV7-9

CDR3: CASSISAGDTDTQYF
DNA: TGTGCCAGTAGTATCTCGGCGGGGGACACAGATACGCAGTATTTT
size: -
J: TRBJ2-3
D: TRBD2
V: TRBV19

CDR3: CASSVTEAQETQYF
DNA: TGTGCCAGCAGCGTTACCGAGGCCCAAGAGACCCAGTACTTC
size: -
J: TRBJ2-5
D: -
V: TRBV9

CDR3: CASSLIPGQGRRANTGELFF
DNA: TGTGCCAGCAGTTTAATCCCGGGACAGGGAAGACGCGCGAACACCGGGGAGCTGTTTTTT
size: -
J: TRBJ2-2
D: TRBD1
V: TRBV12-3/TRBV12-4

CDR3: CAISEYGTSGVSTDTQYF
DNA: TGTGCCATCAGTGAATACGGGACTAGCGGGGTGAGCACAGATACGCAGTATTTT
size: -
J: TRBJ2-3
D: TRBD2
V: TRBV10-3

CDR3: CASRRQGATDTQYF
DNA: TGTGCCAGCAGGCGGCAGGGGGCAACAGATACGCAGTATTTT
size: -
J: TRBJ2-3
D: TRBD1
V: TRBV7-9

CDR3: CSAKQGNYGYTF
DNA: TGCAGCGCAAAACAGGGCAACTATGGCTACACCTTC
size: -
J: TRBJ1-2
D: -
V: TRBV29-1

CDR3: CSVEEGADTQYF
DNA: TGCAGCGTTGAAGAGGGAGCAGATACGCAGTATTTT
size: -
J: TRBJ2-3
D: -
V: TRBV29-1

CDR3: CSAGNGYNQPQHF
DNA: TGCAGCGCCGGAAACGGCTACAATCAGCCCCAGCATTTT
size: -
J: TRBJ1-5
D: -
V: TRBV29-1